One sample yielded the 9 T cell receptor beta chains listed below, sequenced in a study of cytomegalovirus exposure and HLA in healthy donors. Primers for the PCR totalled 60 Vbeta and 13 Jbeta. Repertoires were generated with immunoSEQ multiplex PCR, while TCRdb's copy carries only in-frame clones and drops some. The sample lists about 98,000 clones; 60% to 75% were seen once. The sample comprised PBMCs. Every receptor here comes from a female donor in good health and CMV-seronegative.

This clone showed up just a few times. The J gene is TRBJ1-1, the V gene TRBV7-9; D call uncertain. Trimming left V 1 base short and J 4 bases short, with 10 bases between. The CDR3 totals 14 residues. CDR1 and CDR2 from the germline V gene are SEHNR and FQNEAQ (reference sequence). The DNA for the CDR3 is TGTGCCAGCAGCTTAGGTCGGGGATCCACTGAAGCTTTCTTT. It yields the protein CASSLGRGSTEAFF.

In its sample, this clone was seen many times. The chain carries TRBV11-3 and TRBJ2-7; 7 bases are shared with TRBD1. Germline CDR1 is SGHNT and CDR2 is YENEEA. With V trimmed by 5 bases and J by 5 bases, 6 bases remained unmatched. The CDR3 loop spans 13 amino acids. The CDR3 DNA reads as TGTGCCAGCAGCGCCCGGGACAGCCACGAGCAGTACTTC. Translating it yields CASSARDSHEQYF.

This rearrangement joins TRBV5-1 to TRBJ2-1; 7 positions match TRBD1. The CDR3 is 18 residues long. CDR1 is SGHRS, CDR2 YFSETQ, per germline. V shed 1 base and J 2 bases; nucleotides not matched to a gene: 12. The CDR3 here is CASSLTAFYRGTYNEQFF. The CDR3 coding sequence is TGCGCCAGCAGCTTGACGGCCTTTTACAGGGGCACCTACAATGAGCAGTTCTTC. The whole variable domain, remainder taken from reference TRBV5-1 and TRBJ2-1, is KAGVTQTPRYLIKTRGQQVTLSCSPISGHRSVSWYQQTPGQGLQFLFEYFSETQRNKGNFPGRFSGRQFSNSRSEMNVSTLELGDSALYLCASSLTAFYRGTYNEQFFGPGTRLTVL.

The chain employs TRBV10-3 and TRBJ2-5; TRBD1 agrees at 9 bases. The J segment lost 3 bases and the V segment lost 2 bases, leaving 4 bases of the junction unmatched. This CDR3 contains 15 residues. Germline V gene data show CDR1 as ENHRY and CDR2 as SYGVKD. The CDR3 is CAISEGQGLEETQYF. The CDR3 region has the DNA TGTGCCATCAGTGAGGGACAGGGGTTGGAAGAGACCCAGTACTTC.

The V gene is TRBV27, the J gene TRBJ1-1; D might be TRBD1 (5 bases). Trimming cost V 6 bases and J 3 bases, with 11 bases left between them. Per germline, CDR1 MNHEY and CDR2 SMNVEV (reference sequence). CDR3 length equals 13 residues. The CDR3 nucleotides read TGTGCCAGCAGCGTTGGGGCCGACACTGAAGCTTTCTTT. Residues: CASSVGADTEAFF.

The chain uses TRBV5-1 and TRBJ2-5, with 7 bases aligning to TRBD2. Germline CDR1 reads SGHRS; CDR2 reads YFSETQ. The trim removed 3 bases at V and 5 bases at J, leaving 13 bases unmatched. The CDR3 sequence is 16 residues long. CDR3 sequence: CASSSSGRGRPETQYF. The CDR3 DNA reads TGCGCCAGCAGCTCCAGCGGGCGGGGGAGGCCGGAGACCCAGTACTTC.

This clone was picked up a small number of times. The chain couples TRBV28 to TRBJ1-3, with D perhaps TRBD1 (5 bases). V was pared by 1 base and J by 0 bases, with 7 bases between. The germline CDR1 and CDR2 sequences are MDHEN and SYDVKM. The CDR3 extends over 15 amino acids. As DNA, the CDR3 is TGTGCCAGCAGTTTATCCGGGGGCTCTGGAAACACCATATATTTT. Translating it yields CASSLSGGSGNTIYF.

The rearrangement joins TRBV2 to TRBJ2-3; possibly TRBD1 for D (5 bases). The germline V gene encodes CDR1 SNHLY and CDR2 FYNNEI. The CDR3 totals 15 residues. V lost 5 bases, J lost 2 bases, and 14 bases lay in between. The CDR3 bases are TGTGCCAGCAGTTCCCGACAGCCCCCCACAGATACGCAGTATTTT. Its protein product is CASSSRQPPTDTQYF.

This clone has just a few counts. The V gene is TRBV14, the J gene TRBJ2-4, with unresolved D. V was trimmed by 3 bases and J by 4 bases, leaving 4 bases between them. Germline CDR1 reads SGHDN; CDR2 reads FVKESK. The length of the CDR3 is 12 residues. The CDR3 is CASSQEKNIQYF. The CDR3 region has the DNA TGTGCCAGCAGCCAGGAGAAAAACATTCAGTACTTC.